Listed here is a single T cell receptor (beta chain). Its target is not known. This entry belongs to a study of response to subunit inactivated influenza vaccine. Study results and caveats: Authors suggested each seasonal influenza vaccination recruits few new T cells.

TCRdb passed the RT-PCR reads through MiXCR, listing each CDR3 protein once. The table lists about 500,000 distinct CDR3 sequences, 16% of them singletons. Germline V gives CDR1 SGHAT, CDR2 FQNNGV. V dropped 6 bases and J dropped 2; count of bases not matched to a gene: 15. The CDR3 is 17 amino acids. The receptor was isolated from a man aged 50-75 years who received an inactivated influenza vaccine. Sample: CD4+ T cells sorted from PBMCs, taken less than 25 months after vaccination. This rearrangement joins TRBV11-2 to TRBJ2-5; 7 positions match TRBD2. In nucleotides, the CDR3 is TGTGCCAGCAGTCATCACGACCAGCTAGCGGATCAAGAGACCCAGTACTTC. Protein product: CASSHHDQLADQETQYF.